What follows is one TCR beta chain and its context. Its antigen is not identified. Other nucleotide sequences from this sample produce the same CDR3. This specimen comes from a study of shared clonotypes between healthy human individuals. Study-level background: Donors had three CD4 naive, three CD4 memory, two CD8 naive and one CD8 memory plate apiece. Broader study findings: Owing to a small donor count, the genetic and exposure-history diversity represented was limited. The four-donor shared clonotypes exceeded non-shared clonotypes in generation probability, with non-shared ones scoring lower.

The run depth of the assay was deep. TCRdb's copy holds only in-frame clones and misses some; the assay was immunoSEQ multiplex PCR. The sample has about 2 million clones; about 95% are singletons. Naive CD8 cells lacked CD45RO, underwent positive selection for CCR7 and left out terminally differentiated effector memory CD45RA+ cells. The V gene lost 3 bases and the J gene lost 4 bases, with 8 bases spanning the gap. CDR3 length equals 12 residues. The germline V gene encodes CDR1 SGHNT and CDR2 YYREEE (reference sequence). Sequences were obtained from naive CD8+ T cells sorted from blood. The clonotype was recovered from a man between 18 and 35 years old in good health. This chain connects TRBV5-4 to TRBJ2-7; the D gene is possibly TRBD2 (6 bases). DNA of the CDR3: TGTGCCAGCAGCTCGGGAGAATACGAGCAGTACTTC. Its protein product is CASSSGEYEQYF.